This T cell receptor beta chain was captured in a study of T-cell reconstitution after alpha-beta-depleted transplantation in children. This clonotype was picked up many times. The antigen remains undetermined. Researchers prepared the TCRbeta library using unique molecular identifiers, the study reports. Each CDR3 protein gets one entry after TCRdb re-called the PCR reads with MiXCR. Here the sample spans approximately 32,000 distinct CDR3 sequences, roughly 6.7% being singletons. This CDR3 is built from 14 residues. Trimming stripped 5 bases from V and 5 bases from J, with 16 bases between. The V gene's germline CDR1 is SGHAT and CDR2 FQNNGV. Regarding the study as a whole: Several hundred rapidly expanded clones from non-depleted graft cells reportedly supplied alpha-beta T cells about two months post-transplant. Surviving recipient T cells and thymic progenitors produced the high day-60 TCRbeta diversity seen in some patients. From newly produced T cells came most of the T-cell counts and diversity one year after transplant.

The sequencing used peripheral blood, collected 60 days after TCRalphabeta/CD19-depleted stem cell transplant. The clonotype comes from a child younger than two who had a stem cell transplant for acute myeloid leukemia, so the T cells may come from the graft donor. This rearrangement joins TRBV11-2 to TRBJ2-7; D unclear. The CDR3 here is CASSIGRFAHEQYF. DNA for the CDR3: TGTGCCAGCAGCATAGGACGGTTTGCTCACGAGCAGTACTTC.